These T cell receptor beta chains were read from a single sample in a study of OX40 agonist ivuxolimab in advanced cancers. Generated by immunoSEQ multiplex PCR, the TCRdb table keeps only in-frame clones and is missing some. This table has approximately 100,000 clones, around 90% appearing once. The sample was CD4+ or CD8+ T cells sorted from blood, taken in a trial of the OX40 agonist ivuxolimab. Source of these receptors: an adult with an advanced solid tumor such as melanoma, head and neck, liver or kidney cancer. Each CDR3 is given with its conserved first and last residue. Fields, in order: J gene, clone size, D gene, V gene, CDR3 DNA, CDR3 protein. The D gene is left open where the match is weak. Clone size is given for some rows only: seen once, a few or many times, or a class if the clone is expanded.

j_gene: TRBJ2-6; abundance: once; d_gene: TRBD1; v_gene: TRBV4-1; CDR3nt: TGCGCCAGCAGCCTTTCGGGACAGGGGGCATCCGGGGCCAACGTCCTGACTTTC; CDR3aa: CASSLSGQGASGANVLTF
j_gene: TRBJ2-7; abundance: -; d_gene: -; v_gene: TRBV6-6; CDR3nt: TGTGCCAGCAGCGAAAGGACCCCCGGGGTGGACGAGCAGTACTTC; CDR3aa: CASSERTPGVDEQYF
j_gene: TRBJ1-5; abundance: -; d_gene: -; v_gene: TRBV6-5; CDR3nt: TGTGCCAGCAGTAGGGACGGTAAATCTCTGCCCCAGCATTTT; CDR3aa: CASSRDGKSLPQHF
j_gene: TRBJ2-2; abundance: -; d_gene: -; v_gene: TRBV9; CDR3nt: TGTGCCAGCAGCGTAACCCGGGACCCGAACACCGGGGAGCTGTTTTTT; CDR3aa: CASSVTRDPNTGELFF
j_gene: TRBJ1-4; abundance: -; d_gene: -; v_gene: TRBV7-9; CDR3nt: TGTGCCAGCAGCGGGGCTCCCGGCAGGGGTAATGAAAAACTGTTTTTT; CDR3aa: CASSGAPGRGNEKLFF
j_gene: TRBJ2-5; abundance: -; d_gene: -; v_gene: TRBV28; CDR3nt: TGTGCCAGCACAGAAGGGCAGCAAGAGACCCAGTACTTC; CDR3aa: CASTEGQQETQYF
j_gene: TRBJ1-1; abundance: -; d_gene: TRBD1; v_gene: TRBV2; CDR3nt: TGTGCCAGGGGACAGTTGAACACTGAAGCTTTCTTT; CDR3aa: CARGQLNTEAFF
j_gene: TRBJ2-5; abundance: -; d_gene: -; v_gene: TRBV7-8; CDR3nt: TGTGCCAGTACCCGGGACCTACAAGAGACCCAGTACTTC; CDR3aa: CASTRDLQETQYF
j_gene: TRBJ1-2; abundance: -; d_gene: -; v_gene: TRBV29-1; CDR3nt: TGCAGCGTTTTTTGGAGGACGAACTATGGCTACACCTTC; CDR3aa: CSVFWRTNYGYTF
j_gene: TRBJ1-2; abundance: -; d_gene: TRBD1; v_gene: TRBV30; CDR3nt: TGTGCCTGGAGCTTGGACAGGAAAATCTATGGCTACACCTTC; CDR3aa: CAWSLDRKIYGYTF
j_gene: TRBJ1-5; abundance: -; d_gene: -; v_gene: TRBV7-9; CDR3nt: TGTGCCAGCAGCCCCGAACTTGTTTATCAGCCCCAGCATTTT; CDR3aa: CASSPELVYQPQHF
j_gene: TRBJ2-3; abundance: -; d_gene: -; v_gene: TRBV7-9; CDR3nt: TGTGCCAGCAGCCCGAGGTGGGGGGATACGCAGTATTTT; CDR3aa: CASSPRWGDTQYF
j_gene: TRBJ2-5; abundance: -; d_gene: -; v_gene: TRBV9; CDR3nt: TGTGCCAGCAGCGTAGGGAACGCGCAAGAGACCCAGTACTTC; CDR3aa: CASSVGNAQETQYF
j_gene: TRBJ2-7; abundance: -; d_gene: -; v_gene: TRBV4-3; CDR3nt: TGCGCCAGCAGCCGGGAAGGCGGAGGGGACTACGAGCAGTACTTC; CDR3aa: CASSREGGGDYEQYF
j_gene: TRBJ2-5; abundance: -; d_gene: TRBD1; v_gene: TRBV19; CDR3nt: TGTGCCAGTAGTTCTCGGGACAGGGGGGTGACCCAGTACTTC; CDR3aa: CASSSRDRGVTQYF
j_gene: TRBJ2-4; abundance: -; d_gene: TRBD1; v_gene: TRBV19; CDR3nt: TGTGCCAGTAGTATAGGAAGGGGGCAGGGTTGGAGCAAAAACATTCAGTACTTC; CDR3aa: CASSIGRGQGWSKNIQYF
j_gene: TRBJ1-1; abundance: -; d_gene: TRBD1; v_gene: TRBV28; CDR3nt: TGTGCCAGCAGTTCTCCGGGACAGGGGAGTGCTGAAGCTTTCTTT; CDR3aa: CASSSPGQGSAEAFF
j_gene: TRBJ2-3; abundance: once; d_gene: TRBD1; v_gene: TRBV9; CDR3nt: TGTGCCAGCAGCGTAGCTACAGGTTCAGGGACAGGGGTCGGGGATACGCAGTATTTT; CDR3aa: CASSVATGSGTGVGDTQYF
j_gene: TRBJ1-1; abundance: once; d_gene: -; v_gene: TRBV21-1; CDR3nt: TGTGCCAGCAGCAACCGGGGGCCGGACACTGAAGCTTTCTTT; CDR3aa: CASSNRGPDTEAFF
j_gene: TRBJ2-1; abundance: once; d_gene: TRBD2; v_gene: TRBV7-7; CDR3nt: TGTGCCAGCAGCTTAGTACTAGCGGGGGCTCATGAGCAGTTCTTC; CDR3aa: CASSLVLAGAHEQFF
j_gene: TRBJ1-6; abundance: -; d_gene: TRBD1; v_gene: TRBV11-2; CDR3nt: TGTGCCCGCTCAACAGGGGTTGATGCTATAATACCCTATAATTCACCCCTCCACTTT; CDR3aa: CARSTGVDAIIPYNSPLHF
j_gene: TRBJ2-2; abundance: -; d_gene: -; v_gene: TRBV5-1; CDR3nt: TGCGCCAGCAGCTCCCGGACAGAGAACACCGGGGAGCTGTTTTTT; CDR3aa: CASSSRTENTGELFF
j_gene: TRBJ2-5; abundance: -; d_gene: -; v_gene: TRBV18; CDR3nt: TGTGCCAGCTCACCACTCCAGGCCCAAGAGACCCAGTACTTC; CDR3aa: CASSPLQAQETQYF
j_gene: TRBJ2-1; abundance: -; d_gene: TRBD2; v_gene: TRBV6-6; CDR3nt: TGTGCCAGCAGTCAGCGGGGCGCAGGGCTCTTC; CDR3aa: CASSQRGAGLF
j_gene: TRBJ2-5; abundance: -; d_gene: TRBD2; v_gene: TRBV19; CDR3nt: TGTGCCAGTAGTTCGATAGCGGGGGAAGAGACCCAGTACTTC; CDR3aa: CASSSIAGEETQYF
j_gene: TRBJ2-3; abundance: -; d_gene: TRBD2; v_gene: TRBV7-2; CDR3nt: TGTGCCAGCAGCTTAGATCTAGCGGGCAGCACAGATACGCAGTATTTT; CDR3aa: CASSLDLAGSTDTQYF
j_gene: TRBJ2-5; abundance: -; d_gene: TRBD1; v_gene: TRBV6-1; CDR3nt: TGTGCCAGCAGTCGGGACAGGGGAGTGGAGACCCAGTACTTC; CDR3aa: CASSRDRGVETQYF
j_gene: TRBJ1-5; abundance: -; d_gene: TRBD1; v_gene: TRBV4-3; CDR3nt: TGCGCCAGCAGCCAAGCAGGGGGTCAGCCCCAGCATTTT; CDR3aa: CASSQAGGQPQHF
j_gene: TRBJ2-2; abundance: -; d_gene: TRBD2; v_gene: TRBV7-9; CDR3nt: TGTGCCAGCAGCCAGGGACTAGCGGGGACCGGGGAGCTGTTTTTT; CDR3aa: CASSQGLAGTGELFF
j_gene: TRBJ1-2; abundance: -; d_gene: -; v_gene: TRBV25-1; CDR3nt: TGTGCCAGCAGCGAAAGCGGGTACCATGGCTACACCTTC; CDR3aa: CASSESGYHGYTF
j_gene: TRBJ2-3; abundance: -; d_gene: -; v_gene: TRBV28; CDR3nt: TGTGCCAGCAGAGACAGCAGCACAGATACGCAGTATTTT; CDR3aa: CASRDSSTDTQYF
j_gene: TRBJ1-4; abundance: -; d_gene: -; v_gene: TRBV28; CDR3nt: TGTGCCAGCAGTTTCGAGGTCGGGTTTCCTAATGAAAAACTGTTTTTT; CDR3aa: CASSFEVGFPNEKLFF